A selection of T cell receptor beta chains follows, all from one sample in a study of T cell repertoires in cytomegalovirus infection. TCRdb ran MiXCR on the reads and lists one entry per CDR3 protein. The table records 150,000 to 200,000 distinct CDR3 sequences, under 30% of them present only once. Input material: PBMCs. The receptors here all came from a human donor in good health (CMV status not recorded). Some clones in this sample may be carry-over from other donors' samples. CDR3s include the opening cysteine and the closing phenylalanine or tryptophan. D genes are given only for firm matches. Clone size is stated in some rows and not others, as once, few, many or a class when expanded.

V gene: TRBV6-2/TRBV6-3; clone size: few; D gene: TRBD2; J gene: TRBJ2-1; CDR3 protein: CASSQTSGGIIHNEQFF; CDR3 DNA: TGTGCCAGCAGCCAGACTAGCGGGGGGATAATCCACAATGAGCAGTTCTTC
V gene: TRBV7-3; clone size: few; D gene: TRBD2; J gene: TRBJ2-1; CDR3 protein: CASSYSGGAYDEQFF; CDR3 DNA: TGTGCCAGCAGCTATAGCGGGGGGGCCTATGATGAGCAGTTCTTC
V gene: TRBV29-1; clone size: NA; D gene: NA; J gene: TRBJ2-1; CDR3 protein: CSVGVRGVTVF; CDR3 DNA: TGCAGCGTTGGAGTCAGGGGGGTGACGGTCTTC
V gene: TRBV20-1; clone size: NA; D gene: TRBD1; J gene: TRBJ1-2; CDR3 protein: CSARRTGYGYTF; CDR3 DNA: TGCAGTGCTAGACGGACAGGGTACGGCTACACCTTC
V gene: TRBV30; clone size: NA; D gene: NA; J gene: TRBJ2-1; CDR3 protein: CAWSRGLQGEQFF; CDR3 DNA: TGTGCCTGGAGTCGGGGCCTCCAAGGTGAGCAGTTCTTC
V gene: TRBV7-9; clone size: NA; D gene: NA; J gene: TRBJ1-1; CDR3 protein: CASSRDKTFEAFF; CDR3 DNA: TGTGCCAGCAGCCGGGACAAGACATTTGAGGCTTTCTTT
V gene: TRBV11-2; clone size: NA; D gene: NA; J gene: TRBJ2-1; CDR3 protein: CASRFRGDEQFF; CDR3 DNA: TGTGCCAGCAGGTTCAGGGGCGATGAGCAGTTCTTC
V gene: TRBV7-2; clone size: NA; D gene: NA; J gene: TRBJ1-2; CDR3 protein: CASSLGDAATGGYTF; CDR3 DNA: TGTGCCAGCAGCTTAGGGGACGCGGCGACGGGTGGCTACACCTTC
V gene: TRBV20-1; clone size: NA; D gene: NA; J gene: TRBJ2-7; CDR3 protein: CSAKTVSSYEQYF; CDR3 DNA: TGCAGTGCCAAAACAGTGAGCTCCTACGAGCAGTACTTC
V gene: TRBV12-3/TRBV12-4; clone size: few; D gene: NA; J gene: TRBJ1-1; CDR3 protein: CASTLQAMNTEAFF; CDR3 DNA: TGTGCCAGCACCCTGCAGGCAATGAACACTGAAGCTTTCTTT
V gene: TRBV12-3/TRBV12-4; clone size: NA; D gene: NA; J gene: TRBJ2-7; CDR3 protein: CASSPELQTPMAVNF; CDR3 DNA: TGTGCCAGCAGTCCCGAACTCCAGACTCCTATGGCAGTGAACTTC
V gene: TRBV20-1; clone size: many; D gene: TRBD1; J gene: TRBJ1-6; CDR3 protein: CSAARDRNSPLHF; CDR3 DNA: TGCAGTGCCGCCCGGGACAGAAATTCACCCCTCCACTTT
V gene: TRBV5-1; clone size: NA; D gene: TRBD1; J gene: TRBJ2-7; CDR3 protein: CASSVQGAYEQYF; CDR3 DNA: TGCGCCAGCAGCGTACAGGGGGCGTACGAGCAGTACTTC
V gene: TRBV3-1; clone size: NA; D gene: NA; J gene: TRBJ1-1; CDR3 protein: CASTTSQGLVTEAFF; CDR3 DNA: TGTGCCAGCACCACAAGCCAGGGGCTCGTCACTGAAGCTTTCTTT
V gene: TRBV20-1; clone size: NA; D gene: NA; J gene: TRBJ2-5; CDR3 protein: CSARDDSQETQYF; CDR3 DNA: TGCAGTGCTAGAGATGACAGCCAAGAGACCCAGTACTTC
V gene: TRBV4-3; clone size: NA; D gene: NA; J gene: TRBJ1-2; CDR3 protein: CASSQEADNYGYTF; CDR3 DNA: TGCGCCAGCAGCCAAGAGGCGGATAACTATGGCTACACCTTC
V gene: TRBV10-3; clone size: few; D gene: NA; J gene: TRBJ1-1; CDR3 protein: CASSPDANTEAFF; CDR3 DNA: TGTGCCTCTTCTCCGGACGCGAACACTGAAGCTTTCTTT
V gene: TRBV30; clone size: NA; D gene: NA; J gene: TRBJ2-2; CDR3 protein: CAWSVKGTGELFF; CDR3 DNA: TGTGCCTGGAGTGTAAAGGGGACCGGGGAGCTGTTTTTT
V gene: TRBV5-5; clone size: NA; D gene: NA; J gene: TRBJ2-6; CDR3 protein: CASSLVLAGANVLTF; CDR3 DNA: TGTGCCAGCAGCTTGGTCCTGGCGGGGGCCAACGTCCTGACTTTC
V gene: TRBV29-1; clone size: once; D gene: NA; J gene: TRBJ1-1; CDR3 protein: CSTGTRGALNTEAFF; CDR3 DNA: TGCAGCACAGGAACACGAGGGGCCTTGAACACTGAAGCTTTCTTT
V gene: TRBV29-1; clone size: NA; D gene: NA; J gene: TRBJ2-5; CDR3 protein: CSVIKDQETQYF; CDR3 DNA: TGCAGCGTTATAAAGGACCAAGAGACCCAGTACTTC
V gene: TRBV7-2; clone size: many; D gene: NA; J gene: TRBJ2-7; CDR3 protein: CASSLAWSYEQYF; CDR3 DNA: TGTGCCAGCAGCTTAGCTTGGTCCTACGAGCAGTACTTC
V gene: TRBV7-9; clone size: few; D gene: NA; J gene: TRBJ2-3; CDR3 protein: CASSLAQGPADTQYF; CDR3 DNA: TGTGCCAGCAGCTTAGCGCAGGGGCCGGCAGATACGCAGTATTTT
V gene: TRBV6-5; clone size: few; D gene: NA; J gene: TRBJ1-5; CDR3 protein: CASSFTGSNQPQHF; CDR3 DNA: TGTGCCAGCAGTTTTACAGGGTCAAATCAGCCCCAGCATTTT
V gene: TRBV5-6; clone size: few; D gene: TRBD1; J gene: TRBJ1-4; CDR3 protein: CASSFVPGQGANEKLFF; CDR3 DNA: TGTGCCAGCAGCTTCGTCCCGGGACAGGGGGCAAATGAAAAACTGTTTTTT
V gene: TRBV4-2; clone size: NA; D gene: TRBD1; J gene: TRBJ2-2; CDR3 protein: CASSQDLLQGVAGELFF; CDR3 DNA: TGTGCCAGCAGCCAAGATTTATTACAGGGGGTCGCCGGGGAGCTGTTTTTT
V gene: TRBV20-1; clone size: few; D gene: NA; J gene: TRBJ2-5; CDR3 protein: CSAREMAETQYF; CDR3 DNA: TGCAGTGCTAGAGAGATGGCAGAGACCCAGTACTTC
V gene: TRBV7-9; clone size: many; D gene: TRBD2; J gene: TRBJ2-5; CDR3 protein: CASSSSGGTQYF; CDR3 DNA: TGTGCCAGCAGCTCGTCGGGGGGGACCCAGTACTTC
V gene: TRBV7-2; clone size: NA; D gene: NA; J gene: TRBJ1-6; CDR3 protein: CASSFGSEGNSPLHF; CDR3 DNA: TGTGCCAGCAGCTTCGGGAGCGAGGGGAATTCACCCCTCCACTTT
V gene: TRBV12-3/TRBV12-4; clone size: NA; D gene: NA; J gene: TRBJ1-1; CDR3 protein: CASSIREGTEAFF; CDR3 DNA: TGTGCCAGCAGTATCAGGGAGGGTACTGAAGCTTTCTTT
V gene: TRBV6-5; clone size: NA; D gene: TRBD1; J gene: TRBJ1-2; CDR3 protein: CASRSFSGGAYGYTF; CDR3 DNA: TGTGCCAGCAGATCCTTCTCAGGGGGCGCGTATGGCTACACCTTC
V gene: TRBV5-5; clone size: NA; D gene: NA; J gene: TRBJ2-7; CDR3 protein: CASSLGQFPYEQYF; CDR3 DNA: TGTGCCAGCAGCTTGGGTCAGTTCCCTTACGAGCAGTACTTC
V gene: TRBV29-1; clone size: NA; D gene: TRBD1; J gene: TRBJ1-1; CDR3 protein: CSVPTGWDTEAFF; CDR3 DNA: TGCAGCGTTCCGACAGGGTGGGACACTGAAGCTTTCTTT
V gene: TRBV10-3; clone size: once; D gene: TRBD1; J gene: TRBJ1-6; CDR3 protein: CAISGGQGSEPLHF; CDR3 DNA: TGTGCCATCAGTGGGGGACAGGGTTCGGAACCCCTCCACTTT
V gene: TRBV4-1; clone size: NA; D gene: NA; J gene: TRBJ1-2; CDR3 protein: CASSQDKAAKANYGYTF; CDR3 DNA: TGCGCCAGCAGCCAAGATAAGGCTGCAAAAGCTAACTATGGCTACACCTTC
V gene: TRBV11-2; clone size: few; D gene: NA; J gene: TRBJ1-4; CDR3 protein: CASRLGDTNEKLFF; CDR3 DNA: TGTGCCAGCCGCTTGGGGGATACTAATGAAAAACTGTTTTTT
V gene: TRBV6-4; clone size: NA; D gene: TRBD1; J gene: TRBJ1-3; CDR3 protein: CASSRKGASGNTIYF; CDR3 DNA: TGTGCCAGCAGTAGAAAGGGGGCATCAGGAAACACCATATATTTT
V gene: TRBV7-9; clone size: NA; D gene: TRBD1; J gene: TRBJ1-1; CDR3 protein: CASSLGDRGLKAEAFF; CDR3 DNA: TGTGCCAGCAGCTTAGGAGACAGGGGGCTGAAGGCTGAAGCTTTCTTT
V gene: TRBV4-1; clone size: NA; D gene: TRBD1; J gene: TRBJ2-3; CDR3 protein: CASSLTPGQVWDTQYF; CDR3 DNA: TGCGCCAGCAGCCTCACCCCGGGACAGGTATGGGATACGCAGTATTTT
V gene: TRBV7-9; clone size: many; D gene: TRBD1; J gene: TRBJ1-1; CDR3 protein: CASSTPRDSVFMNTEAFF; CDR3 DNA: TGTGCCAGCAGCACTCCCCGGGACAGTGTTTTCATGAACACTGAAGCTTTCTTT
V gene: TRBV7-2; clone size: many; D gene: NA; J gene: TRBJ1-1; CDR3 protein: CASSPEGQTFEAFF; CDR3 DNA: TGTGCCAGCAGCCCAGAGGGGCAGACCTTTGAAGCTTTCTTT
V gene: TRBV12-3/TRBV12-4; clone size: NA; D gene: TRBD1; J gene: TRBJ1-5; CDR3 protein: CASSLGQGEGQPQHF; CDR3 DNA: TGTGCCAGCAGTTTGGGGCAGGGGGAGGGACAGCCCCAGCATTTT
V gene: TRBV27; clone size: NA; D gene: TRBD1; J gene: TRBJ1-2; CDR3 protein: CASSLTYQGVGNYGYTF; CDR3 DNA: TGTGCCAGCAGTTTAACCTATCAGGGGGTTGGAAACTATGGCTACACCTTC
V gene: TRBV5-6; clone size: many; D gene: NA; J gene: TRBJ1-1; CDR3 protein: CASSFSVWRGGMNTEAFF; CDR3 DNA: TGTGCCAGCAGCTTCAGCGTGTGGAGAGGAGGCATGAACACTGAAGCTTTCTTT
V gene: TRBV20-1; clone size: NA; D gene: NA; J gene: TRBJ2-7; CDR3 protein: CSAEPRTGSYEQYF; CDR3 DNA: TGCAGTGCAGAGCCCCGGACGGGTTCCTACGAGCAGTACTTC
V gene: TRBV5-1; clone size: NA; D gene: NA; J gene: TRBJ2-6; CDR3 protein: CASSLGPNSGANVLTF; CDR3 DNA: TGCGCCAGCAGCTTGGGACCGAACTCTGGGGCCAACGTCCTGACTTTC
V gene: TRBV7-8; clone size: many; D gene: NA; J gene: TRBJ2-4; CDR3 protein: CASSLDERAGPKNIQYF; CDR3 DNA: TGTGCCAGCAGCTTAGATGAACGGGCCGGGCCCAAAAACATTCAGTACTTC
V gene: TRBV14; clone size: NA; D gene: NA; J gene: TRBJ1-4; CDR3 protein: CASSLRDGWPTNEKLFF; CDR3 DNA: TGTGCCAGCAGCCTTCGGGACGGGTGGCCAACTAATGAAAAACTGTTTTTT
V gene: TRBV7-2; clone size: many; D gene: TRBD2; J gene: TRBJ2-1; CDR3 protein: CASSVDLAGGPDEQFF; CDR3 DNA: TGTGCCAGCAGCGTGGATCTAGCGGGGGGGCCCGATGAGCAGTTCTTC